Each of the 9 T cell receptor beta chains below was sequenced from the same sample in a study of human T cells and chemical hapten exposure. TCRdb re-derived calls from the RACE reads in MiXCR, one entry per CDR3 protein. The table shows 75,000 to 80,000 distinct CDR3 sequences, with 8.5% to 9.5% occurring only once. Time point reported: healthy volunteer bleed at 6 weeks. Unfractionated whole blood was the source from which total RNA was extracted. The material sequenced was whole blood. These receptors were taken from a female donor in good health. Some clones in this sample may be carry-over from other donors' samples.

This clonotype showed up many times. V usage is TRBV20-1 and J usage is TRBJ1-4; D remains unclear. This CDR3 spans 13 amino acids. Germline V gene data show CDR1 as DFQATT and CDR2 as SNEGSKA (reference sequence). V lost 1 base to trimming and J lost 5 bases, with 8 bases between them. The CDR3 protein is CSARAPENEKLFF. The CDR3 DNA reads as TGCAGTGCTAGAGCACCGGAGAATGAAAAACTGTTTTTT.

This clonotype was detected many times. The J gene is TRBJ2-4, the V gene TRBV23-1; D is undetermined. TRBV23-1 is an ORF; its function is uncertain. V was shortened by 3 bases and J by 1 base, with 7 bases between the two germline ends. The CDR3 spans 14 residues. The DNA of the CDR3 is TGCGCCAGCAGTCAGCGGAACGCCAAAAACATTCAGTACTTC. Translation gives CASSQRNAKNIQYF.

Details on this clonotype: Relative to the germline gene, one junction end is altered; a read error may explain this. The chain combines TRBV7-2 with TRBJ1-1; 7 bases are shared with TRBD1. CDR1 is SGHTA, CDR2 FQGNSA, per germline. This CDR3 spans 15 amino acids. The CDR3 DNA reads TGTGCCAACAGCATTGCACAGGGGCCCTCCACTGAAGCTTTCTTT. Translated: CANSIAQGPSTEAFF.

This clonotype was seen repeatedly, ten times or more. The rearrangement links TRBV5-1 to TRBJ2-7, with TRBD1 matching 7 bases. The CDR3 totals 14 residues. Germline loops: CDR1 SGHRS, CDR2 YFSETQ. V shed 4 bases and J 2 bases; nucleotides not matched to a gene: 6. This CDR3 is CASSRDRATYEQYF. As DNA, the CDR3 is TGCGCCAGCAGCCGAGACAGGGCTACCTACGAGCAGTACTTC.

This clonotype has just a few counts. The chain has TRBV12-3 or TRBV12-4 and TRBJ2-1; tentative D call: TRBD1 (6 bases). The CDR3 runs to 17 residues. The V end lost 6 bases, the J end lost 6 bases, and 24 bases lay between the germline ends. The CDR3 DNA reads as TGTGCCAGCAGCCCTCTAACCACAGGGTCCCCCTTCAATGAGCAGTTCTTC. Amino acids: CASSPLTTGSPFNEQFF.

The sample holds a few counts of this clonotype. The V gene is TRBV20-1, the J gene TRBJ1-2; D gene ambiguous. CDR1 is DFQATT and CDR2 is SNEGSKA in the germline V gene (reference sequence). The CDR3 has 12 residues. The germline V and J ends were trimmed by 7 bases and 6 bases, with 15 bases remaining between them. CDR3 region: CSVKDPFNGYTF. The CDR3 coding sequence is TGCAGTGTAAAGGACCCCTTTAATGGCTACACCTTC.

This clonotype has at least ten counts. This sequence joins TRBV4-2 and TRBJ1-1; D might be TRBD1 (5 bases). The CDR3 runs 15 residues. Trimming removed 0 bases from V and 4 bases from J, with 12 bases in between. CDR1 and CDR2 from the germline V gene are LGHNA and YNFKEQ. The CDR3 is CASSQDSNGGTEAFF. The CDR3 bases are TGTGCCAGCAGCCAAGATTCCAACGGGGGCACTGAAGCTTTCTTT.

Remarks on this clonotype: Given a much more abundant clone one base away, this may be a read error. The rearrangement links TRBV27 to TRBJ1-1, with D possibly TRBD1 on 6 matching bases. The CDR3 runs to 15 residues. The V gene lost 5 bases and the J gene lost 3 bases, with 16 bases spanning the gap. CDR1 is MNHEY and CDR2 is SMNVEV in the germline V gene (reference sequence). CDR3 nucleotides: TGTGCCAGCAGTCGTGGGTGGGGGGCGTACACTGAAGCTTTCTTT. Its protein is CASSRGWGAYTEAFF.

This clonotype was observed at least ten times. This chain connects TRBV12-3 or TRBV12-4 to TRBJ2-7, with 13 bases aligning to TRBD2. After removal of 3 bases from V and 2 bases from J, the junction contained 1 base not matched to a gene. This CDR3 has 15 amino acids. CDR3 DNA sequence: TGTGCCAGCAGTTTGGGACTAGCGGGGCCCTACGAGCAGTACTTC. It encodes CASSLGLAGPYEQYF.